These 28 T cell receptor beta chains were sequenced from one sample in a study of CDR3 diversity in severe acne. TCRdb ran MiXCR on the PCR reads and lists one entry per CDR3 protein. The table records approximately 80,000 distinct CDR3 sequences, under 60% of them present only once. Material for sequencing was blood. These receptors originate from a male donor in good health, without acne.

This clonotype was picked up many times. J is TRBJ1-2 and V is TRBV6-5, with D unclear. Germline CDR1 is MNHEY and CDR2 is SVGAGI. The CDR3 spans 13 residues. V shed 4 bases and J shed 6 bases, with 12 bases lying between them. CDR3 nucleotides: TGTGCCAGCAGTTTTACGGGAATAGATGGCTACACCTTC. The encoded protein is CASSFTGIDGYTF.

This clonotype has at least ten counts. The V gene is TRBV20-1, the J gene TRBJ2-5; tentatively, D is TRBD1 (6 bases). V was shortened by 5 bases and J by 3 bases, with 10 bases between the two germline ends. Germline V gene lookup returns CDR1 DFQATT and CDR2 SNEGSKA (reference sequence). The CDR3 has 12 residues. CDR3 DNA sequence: TGCAGTGCTCGATGGACAGAAGAGACCCAGTACTTC. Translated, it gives CSARWTEETQYF.

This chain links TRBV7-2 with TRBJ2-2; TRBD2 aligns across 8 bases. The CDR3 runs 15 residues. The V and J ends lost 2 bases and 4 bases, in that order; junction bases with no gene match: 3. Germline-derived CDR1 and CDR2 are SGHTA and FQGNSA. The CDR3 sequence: CASSLTSGPTGELFF. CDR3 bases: TGTGCCAGCAGCTTAACTAGCGGACCCACCGGGGAGCTGTTTTTT.

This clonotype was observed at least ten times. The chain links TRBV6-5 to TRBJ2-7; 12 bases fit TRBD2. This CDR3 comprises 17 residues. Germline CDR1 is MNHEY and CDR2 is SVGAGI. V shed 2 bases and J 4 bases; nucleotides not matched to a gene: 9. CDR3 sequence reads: CASSYAELAGGQYEQYF. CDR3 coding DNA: TGTGCCAGCAGTTACGCGGAACTAGCGGGAGGCCAATACGAGCAGTACTTC.

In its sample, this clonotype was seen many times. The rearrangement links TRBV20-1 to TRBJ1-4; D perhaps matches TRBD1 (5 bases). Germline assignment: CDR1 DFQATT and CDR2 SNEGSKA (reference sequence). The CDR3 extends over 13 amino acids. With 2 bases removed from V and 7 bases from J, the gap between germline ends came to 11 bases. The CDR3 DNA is TGCAGTGCTAGAATGCAGGGCGGTGAAAAACTGTTTTTT. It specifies CSARMQGGEKLFF.

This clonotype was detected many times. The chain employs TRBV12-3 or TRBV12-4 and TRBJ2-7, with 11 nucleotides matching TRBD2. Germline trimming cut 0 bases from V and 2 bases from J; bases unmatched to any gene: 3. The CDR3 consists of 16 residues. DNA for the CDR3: TGTGCCAGCAGTTTAGCTGGTAGCGGGAGGGCCTACGAGCAGTACTTC. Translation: CASSLAGSGRAYEQYF.

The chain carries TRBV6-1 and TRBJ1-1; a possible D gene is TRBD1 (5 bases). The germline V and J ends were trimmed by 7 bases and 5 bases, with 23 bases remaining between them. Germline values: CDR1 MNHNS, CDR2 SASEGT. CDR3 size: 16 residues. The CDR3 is CASILGLAGRATEAFF. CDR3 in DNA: TGTGCCAGCATCTTGGGACTAGCGGGAAGGGCAACTGAAGCTTTCTTT.

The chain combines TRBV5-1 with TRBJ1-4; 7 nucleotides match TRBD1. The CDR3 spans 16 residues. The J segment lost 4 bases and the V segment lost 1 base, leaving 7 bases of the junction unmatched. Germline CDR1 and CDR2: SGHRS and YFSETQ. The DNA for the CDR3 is TGCGCCAGCAGCTTGCCGCCACAGGGGCTTAATGAAAAACTGTTTTTT. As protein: CASSLPPQGLNEKLFF.

CDR3 region: CASSASTSATGELFF. The DNA for the CDR3 is TGCGCCAGCAGTGCCTCGACTAGCGCCACCGGGGAGCTGTTTTTT. This chain links TRBV10-1 with TRBJ2-2; 8 positions agree with TRBD2. This CDR3 is 15 amino acids long. Germline V gives CDR1 WNHNN, CDR2 SYGVQD (reference sequence). Trimming took 4 bases from V and 4 from J; bases not matched to a gene: 5.

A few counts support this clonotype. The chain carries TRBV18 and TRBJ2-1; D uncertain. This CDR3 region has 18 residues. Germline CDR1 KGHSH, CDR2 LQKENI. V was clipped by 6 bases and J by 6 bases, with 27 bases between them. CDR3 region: CASSHPGYGTVLVNEQFF. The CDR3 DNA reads TGTGCCAGCTCCCATCCGGGTTACGGCACCGTTCTGGTCAATGAGCAGTTCTTC.

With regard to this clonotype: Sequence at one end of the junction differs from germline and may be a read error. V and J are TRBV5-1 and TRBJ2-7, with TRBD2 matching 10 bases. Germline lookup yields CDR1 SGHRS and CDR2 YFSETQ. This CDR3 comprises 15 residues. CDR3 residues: CASSLTSGDPYEQYF. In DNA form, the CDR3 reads TGTGCCAGCAGCCTCACTAGCGGGGACCCGTACGAGCAGTACTTC.

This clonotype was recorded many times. The CDR3 region has the DNA TGTGCCAGCAGTGCACAGCCAGGACCTGAGGAACTGTTTTTT. Translating it yields CASSAQPGPEELFF. The chain uses TRBV6-1 and TRBJ1-4; no clear D. Trimming removed 4 bases from V and 12 bases from J, with 18 bases in between. This CDR3 is 14 amino acids long. Germline V gives CDR1 MNHNS, CDR2 SASEGT.

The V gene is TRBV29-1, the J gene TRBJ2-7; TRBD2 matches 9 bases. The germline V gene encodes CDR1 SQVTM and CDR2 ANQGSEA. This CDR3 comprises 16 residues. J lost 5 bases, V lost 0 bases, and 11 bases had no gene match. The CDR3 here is CSVEEAGGLAGNEQYF. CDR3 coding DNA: TGCAGCGTTGAAGAGGCAGGGGGGCTAGCGGGAAACGAGCAGTACTTC.

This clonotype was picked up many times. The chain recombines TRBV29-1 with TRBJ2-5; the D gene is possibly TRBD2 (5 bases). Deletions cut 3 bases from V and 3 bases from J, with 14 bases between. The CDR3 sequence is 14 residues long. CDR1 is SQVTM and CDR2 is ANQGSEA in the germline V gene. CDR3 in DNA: TGCAGCGTTGATTACCGGGGAAGAGAAGAGACCCAGTACTTC. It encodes CSVDYRGREETQYF.

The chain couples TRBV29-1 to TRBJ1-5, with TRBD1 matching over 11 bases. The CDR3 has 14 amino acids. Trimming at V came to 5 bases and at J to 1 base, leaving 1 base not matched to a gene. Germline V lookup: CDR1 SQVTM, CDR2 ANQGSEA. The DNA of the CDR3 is TGCAGCGTTCGGGACAGGGGGAGCAATCAGCCCCAGCATTTT. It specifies CSVRDRGSNQPQHF.

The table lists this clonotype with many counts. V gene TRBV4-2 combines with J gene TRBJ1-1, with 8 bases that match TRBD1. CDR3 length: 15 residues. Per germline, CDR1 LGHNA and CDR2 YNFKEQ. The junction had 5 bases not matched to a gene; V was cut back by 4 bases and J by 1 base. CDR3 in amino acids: CASSPRTGRNTEAFF. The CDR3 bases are TGTGCCAGCAGCCCTAGGACAGGGAGGAACACTGAAGCTTTCTTT.

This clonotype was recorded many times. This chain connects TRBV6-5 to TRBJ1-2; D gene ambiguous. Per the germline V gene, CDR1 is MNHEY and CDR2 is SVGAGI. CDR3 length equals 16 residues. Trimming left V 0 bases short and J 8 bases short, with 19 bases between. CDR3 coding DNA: TGTGCCAGCAGTTACTCCAACTATATAAAGGATATCGGCTACACCTTC. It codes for CASSYSNYIKDIGYTF.

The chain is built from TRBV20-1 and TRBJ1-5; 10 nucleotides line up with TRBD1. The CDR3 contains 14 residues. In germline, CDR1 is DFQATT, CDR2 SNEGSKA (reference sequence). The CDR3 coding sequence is TGCAGCGCGGGGACAGGGGCAAACAATCAGCCCCAGCATTTT. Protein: CSAGTGANNQPQHF.

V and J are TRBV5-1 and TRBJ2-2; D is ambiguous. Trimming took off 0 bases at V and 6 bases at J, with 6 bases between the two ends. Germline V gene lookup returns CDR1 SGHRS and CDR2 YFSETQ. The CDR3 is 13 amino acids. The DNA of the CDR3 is TGCGCCAGCAGCTTGGACGGACCCGGGGAGCTGTTTTTT. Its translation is CASSLDGPGELFF.

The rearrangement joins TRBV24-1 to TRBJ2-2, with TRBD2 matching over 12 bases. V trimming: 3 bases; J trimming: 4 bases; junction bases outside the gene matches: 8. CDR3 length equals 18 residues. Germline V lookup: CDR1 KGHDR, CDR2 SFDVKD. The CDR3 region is CATSDKWQTSGSTGELFF. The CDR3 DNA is TGTGCCACCAGTGATAAATGGCAGACTAGCGGGAGCACCGGGGAGCTGTTTTTT.

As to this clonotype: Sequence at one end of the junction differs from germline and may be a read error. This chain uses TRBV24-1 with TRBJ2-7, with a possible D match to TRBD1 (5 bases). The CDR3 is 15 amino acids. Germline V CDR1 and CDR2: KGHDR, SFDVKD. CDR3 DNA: TGTGCCACAAGTGCCAGCAGGGATTTCTCCTACGAGCAGTACTTC. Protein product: CATSASRDFSYEQYF.

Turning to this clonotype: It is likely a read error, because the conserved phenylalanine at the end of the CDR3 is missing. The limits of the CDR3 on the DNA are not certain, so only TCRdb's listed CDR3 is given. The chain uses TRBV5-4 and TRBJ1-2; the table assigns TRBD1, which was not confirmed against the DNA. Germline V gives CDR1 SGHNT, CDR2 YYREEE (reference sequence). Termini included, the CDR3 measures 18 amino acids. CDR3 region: CASSLVGQPRVSNYGCTL.

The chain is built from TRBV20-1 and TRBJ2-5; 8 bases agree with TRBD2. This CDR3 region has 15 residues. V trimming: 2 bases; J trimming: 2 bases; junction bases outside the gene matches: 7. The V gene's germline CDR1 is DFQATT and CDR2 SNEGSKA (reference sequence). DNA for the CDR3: TGCAGTGCTAGATCGGCGGGGGGTACACAAGAGACCCAGTACTTC. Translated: CSARSAGGTQETQYF.

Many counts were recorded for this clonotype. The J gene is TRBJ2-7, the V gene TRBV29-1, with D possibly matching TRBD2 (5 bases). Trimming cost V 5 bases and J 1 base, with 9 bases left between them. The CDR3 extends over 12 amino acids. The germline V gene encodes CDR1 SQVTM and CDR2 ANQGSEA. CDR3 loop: CSVRSGSYEQYF. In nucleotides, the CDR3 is TGCAGCGTTCGAAGCGGATCCTACGAGCAGTACTTC.

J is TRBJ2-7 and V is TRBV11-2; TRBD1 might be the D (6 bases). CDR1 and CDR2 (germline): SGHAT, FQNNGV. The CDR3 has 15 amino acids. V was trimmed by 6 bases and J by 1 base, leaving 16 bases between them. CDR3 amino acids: CASRQTGTTSYEQYF. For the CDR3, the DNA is TGTGCCAGCAGACAGACCGGGACAACTTCCTACGAGCAGTACTTC.

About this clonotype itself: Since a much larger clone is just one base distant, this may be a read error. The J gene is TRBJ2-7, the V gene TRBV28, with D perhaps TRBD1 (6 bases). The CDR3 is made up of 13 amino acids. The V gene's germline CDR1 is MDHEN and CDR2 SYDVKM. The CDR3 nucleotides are TGTGCCAGCAGCCCAATGGACAGAGACGAGCGGTACTTC. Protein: CASSPMDRDERYF.

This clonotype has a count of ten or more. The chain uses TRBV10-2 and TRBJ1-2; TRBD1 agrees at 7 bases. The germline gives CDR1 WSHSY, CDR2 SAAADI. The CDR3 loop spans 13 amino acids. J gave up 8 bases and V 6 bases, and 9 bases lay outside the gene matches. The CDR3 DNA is TGCGCCAGCAGCGAACAGGGGAATCGAGGCTACACCTTC. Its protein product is CASSEQGNRGYTF.

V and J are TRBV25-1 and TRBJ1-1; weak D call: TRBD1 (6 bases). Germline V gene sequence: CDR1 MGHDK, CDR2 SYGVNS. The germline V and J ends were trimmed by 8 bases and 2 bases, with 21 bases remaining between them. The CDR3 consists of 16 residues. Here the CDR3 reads CASSPRKQGQNTEAFF. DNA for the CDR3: TGTGCCAGCTCACCCAGGAAACAGGGCCAAAACACTGAAGCTTTCTTT.